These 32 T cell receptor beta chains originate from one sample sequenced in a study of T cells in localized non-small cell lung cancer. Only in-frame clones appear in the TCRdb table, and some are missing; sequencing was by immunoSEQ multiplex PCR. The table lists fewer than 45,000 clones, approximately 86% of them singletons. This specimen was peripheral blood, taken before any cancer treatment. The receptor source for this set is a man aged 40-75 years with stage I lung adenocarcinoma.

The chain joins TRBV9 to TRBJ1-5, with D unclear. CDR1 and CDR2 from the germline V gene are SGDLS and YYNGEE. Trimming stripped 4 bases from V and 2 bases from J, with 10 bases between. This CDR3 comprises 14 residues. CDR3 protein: CASSWGGGNQPQHF. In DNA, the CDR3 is TGTGCCAGCAGCTGGGGAGGTGGCAATCAGCCCCAGCATTTT.

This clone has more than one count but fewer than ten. The CDR3 region is CASSSAGLAGWNEQFF. The CDR3 coding sequence is TGTGCCAGTAGTTCCGCGGGACTAGCGGGGTGGAATGAGCAGTTCTTC. The chain joins TRBV19 to TRBJ2-1, with TRBD2 identical over 13 bases. Germline-derived CDR1 and CDR2 are LNHDA and SQIVND (reference sequence). The CDR3 is 16 residues long. With 5 bases clipped from V and 7 bases from J, the junction kept 8 bases outside the gene matches.

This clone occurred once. This CDR3 is CASSLFMGGVSNEQFF. In nucleotides, the CDR3 is TGTGCCAGCAGCCTCTTTATGGGTGGAGTAAGCAATGAGCAGTTCTTC. V is TRBV27 and J is TRBJ2-1, with D unclear. This CDR3 is built from 16 residues. V was trimmed by 6 bases and J by 6 bases, leaving 21 bases between them. Germline V CDR1 and CDR2: MNHEY, SMNVEV (reference sequence).

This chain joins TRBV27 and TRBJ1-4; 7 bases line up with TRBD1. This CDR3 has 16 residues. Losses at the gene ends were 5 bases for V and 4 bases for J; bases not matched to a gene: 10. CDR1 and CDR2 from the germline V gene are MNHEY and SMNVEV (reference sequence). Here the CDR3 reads CASSPRRDSLNEKLFF. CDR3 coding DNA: TGTGCCAGCAGTCCGAGGAGGGACAGTCTTAATGAAAAACTGTTTTTT.

As DNA, the CDR3 is TGTGCCAGTAGTATTCTCTATAATGAGCAGTTCTTC. Its protein product is CASSILYNEQFF. The chain employs TRBV19 and TRBJ2-1; D gene uncertain. Germline V gene lookup returns CDR1 LNHDA and CDR2 SQIVND (reference sequence). V dropped 3 bases and J dropped 7 bases, with 7 bases sitting between them. This CDR3 spans 12 amino acids.

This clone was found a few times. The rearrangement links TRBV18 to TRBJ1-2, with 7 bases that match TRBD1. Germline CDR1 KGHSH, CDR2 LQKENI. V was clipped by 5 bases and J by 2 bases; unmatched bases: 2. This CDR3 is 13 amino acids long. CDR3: CASSTTGNYGYTF. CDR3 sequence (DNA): TGTGCCAGCTCAACGACAGGGAACTATGGCTACACCTTC.

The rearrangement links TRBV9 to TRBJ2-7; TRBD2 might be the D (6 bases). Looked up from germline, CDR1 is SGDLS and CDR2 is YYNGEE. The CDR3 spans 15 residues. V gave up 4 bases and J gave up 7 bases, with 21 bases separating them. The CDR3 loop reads CASSLLSSAVGEQYF. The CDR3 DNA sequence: TGTGCCAGCAGCTTACTGTCTAGCGCAGTAGGAGAGCAGTACTTC.

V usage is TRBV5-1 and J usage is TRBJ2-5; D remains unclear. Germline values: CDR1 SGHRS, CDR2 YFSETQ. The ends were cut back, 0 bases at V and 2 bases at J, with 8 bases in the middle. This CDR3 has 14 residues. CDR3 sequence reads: CASSLAPSQETQYF. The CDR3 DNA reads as TGCGCCAGCAGCTTGGCCCCTAGTCAAGAGACCCAGTACTTC.

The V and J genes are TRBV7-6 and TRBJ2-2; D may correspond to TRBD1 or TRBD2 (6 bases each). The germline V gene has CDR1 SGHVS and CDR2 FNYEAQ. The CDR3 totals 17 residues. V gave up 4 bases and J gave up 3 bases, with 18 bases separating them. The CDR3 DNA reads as TGTGCCAGCAGCTCATTAGTGGTGGGGGGCGACACCGGGGAGCTGTTTTTT. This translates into CASSSLVVGGDTGELFF.

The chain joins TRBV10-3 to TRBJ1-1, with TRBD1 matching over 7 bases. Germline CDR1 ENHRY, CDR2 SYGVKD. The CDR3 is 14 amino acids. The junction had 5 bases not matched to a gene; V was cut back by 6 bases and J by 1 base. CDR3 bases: TGTGCCATCAGGGCAGGGGGGCAGAACACTGAAGCTTTCTTT. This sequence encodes CAIRAGGQNTEAFF.

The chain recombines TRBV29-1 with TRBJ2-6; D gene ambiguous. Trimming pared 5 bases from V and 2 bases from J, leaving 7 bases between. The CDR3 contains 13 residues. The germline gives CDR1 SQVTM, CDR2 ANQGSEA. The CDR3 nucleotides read TGCAGCGTTCACGGCGCTGGGGCCAACGTCCTGACTTTC. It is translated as CSVHGAGANVLTF.

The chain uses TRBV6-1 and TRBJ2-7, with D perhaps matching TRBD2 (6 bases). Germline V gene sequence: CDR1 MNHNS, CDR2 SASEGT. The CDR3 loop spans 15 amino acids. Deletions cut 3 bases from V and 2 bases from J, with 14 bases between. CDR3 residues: CASSDLAEPPYEQYF. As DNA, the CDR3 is TGTGCCAGCAGTGATTTAGCGGAGCCTCCCTACGAGCAGTACTTC.

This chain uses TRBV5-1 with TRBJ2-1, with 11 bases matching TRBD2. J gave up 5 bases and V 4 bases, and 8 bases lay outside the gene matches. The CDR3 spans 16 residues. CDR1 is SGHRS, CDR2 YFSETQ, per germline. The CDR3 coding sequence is TGCGCCAGCAGCCTCGTAGCGGGAGGGGGGCACAATGAGCAGTTCTTC. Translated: CASSLVAGGGHNEQFF. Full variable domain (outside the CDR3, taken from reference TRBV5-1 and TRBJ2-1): KAGVTQTPRYLIKTRGQQVTLSCSPISGHRSVSWYQQTPGQGLQFLFEYFSETQRNKGNFPGRFSGRQFSNSRSEMNVSTLELGDSALYLCASSLVAGGGHNEQFFGPGTRLTVL.

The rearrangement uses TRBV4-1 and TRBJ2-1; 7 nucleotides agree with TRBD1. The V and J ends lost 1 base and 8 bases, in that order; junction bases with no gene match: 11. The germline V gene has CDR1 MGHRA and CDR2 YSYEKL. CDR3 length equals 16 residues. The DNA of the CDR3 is TGCGCCAGCAGCCAAGGAGGGGCAGGGGGTTGGGATGAGCAGTTCTTC. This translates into CASSQGGAGGWDEQFF.

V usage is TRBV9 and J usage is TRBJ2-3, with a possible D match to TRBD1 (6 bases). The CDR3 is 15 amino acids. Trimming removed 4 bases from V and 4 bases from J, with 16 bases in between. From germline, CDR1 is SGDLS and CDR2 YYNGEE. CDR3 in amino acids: CASSMTGSSADTQYF. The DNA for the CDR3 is TGTGCCAGCAGCATGACAGGCTCAAGCGCAGATACGCAGTATTTT.

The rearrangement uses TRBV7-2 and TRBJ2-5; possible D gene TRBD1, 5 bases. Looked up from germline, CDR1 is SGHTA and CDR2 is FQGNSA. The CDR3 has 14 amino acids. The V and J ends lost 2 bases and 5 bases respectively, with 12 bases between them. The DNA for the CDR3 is TGTGCCAGCAGCTTAAATAGGGGTGGGGAGACCCAGTACTTC. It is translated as CASSLNRGGETQYF.

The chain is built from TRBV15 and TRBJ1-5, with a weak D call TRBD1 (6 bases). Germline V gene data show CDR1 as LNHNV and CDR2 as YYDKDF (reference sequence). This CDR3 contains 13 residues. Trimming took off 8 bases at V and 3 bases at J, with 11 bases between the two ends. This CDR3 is CATEGEDNQPQHF. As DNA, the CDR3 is TGTGCCACCGAGGGGGAAGACAATCAGCCCCAGCATTTT. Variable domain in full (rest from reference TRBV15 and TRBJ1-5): DAMVIQNPRYQVTQFGKPVTLSCSQTLNHNVMYWYQQKSSQAPKLLFHYYDKDFNNEADTPDNFQSRRPNTSFCFLDIRSPGLGDTAMYLCATEGEDNQPQHFGDGTRLSIL.

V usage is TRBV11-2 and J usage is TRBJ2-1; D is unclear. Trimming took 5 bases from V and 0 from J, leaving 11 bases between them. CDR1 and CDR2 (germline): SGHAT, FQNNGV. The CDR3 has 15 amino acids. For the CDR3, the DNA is TGTGCCAGCAGCCCCGGCGCCCTCTCCTACAATGAGCAGTTCTTC. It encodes CASSPGALSYNEQFF. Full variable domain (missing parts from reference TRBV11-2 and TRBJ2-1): EAGVAQSPRYKIIEKRQSVAFWCNPISGHATLYWYQQILGQGPKLLIQFQNNGVVDDSQLPKDRFSAERLKGVDSTLKIQPAKLEDSAVYLCASSPGALSYNEQFFGPGTRLTVL.

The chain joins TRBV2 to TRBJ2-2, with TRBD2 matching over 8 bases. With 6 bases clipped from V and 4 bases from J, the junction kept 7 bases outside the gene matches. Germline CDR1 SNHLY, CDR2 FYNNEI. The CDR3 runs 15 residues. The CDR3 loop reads CASRVAGLGTGELFF. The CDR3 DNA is TGTGCCAGCAGGGTAGCGGGGTTAGGCACCGGGGAGCTGTTTTTT.

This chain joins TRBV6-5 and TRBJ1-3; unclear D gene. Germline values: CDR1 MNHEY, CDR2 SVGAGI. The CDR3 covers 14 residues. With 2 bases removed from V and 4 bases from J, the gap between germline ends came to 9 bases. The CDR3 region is CASSYGPLGNTIYF. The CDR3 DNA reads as TGTGCCAGCAGTTACGGTCCTCTAGGAAACACCATATATTTT.

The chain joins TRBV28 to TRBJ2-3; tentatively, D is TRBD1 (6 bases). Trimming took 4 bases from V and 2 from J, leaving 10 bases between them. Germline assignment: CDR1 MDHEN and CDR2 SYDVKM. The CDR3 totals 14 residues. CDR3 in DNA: TGTGCCAGCAGTTCGGACAGCCCCACAGATACGCAGTATTTT. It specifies CASSSDSPTDTQYF.

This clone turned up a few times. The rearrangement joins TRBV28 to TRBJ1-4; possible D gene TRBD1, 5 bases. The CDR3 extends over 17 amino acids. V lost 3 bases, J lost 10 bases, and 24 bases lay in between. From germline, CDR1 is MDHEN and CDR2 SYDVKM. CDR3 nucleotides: TGTGCCAGCAGTTTGGGGCTCAGGGCTCGGCGAAGTGGAAAACTGTTTTTT. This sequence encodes CASSLGLRARRSGKLFF.

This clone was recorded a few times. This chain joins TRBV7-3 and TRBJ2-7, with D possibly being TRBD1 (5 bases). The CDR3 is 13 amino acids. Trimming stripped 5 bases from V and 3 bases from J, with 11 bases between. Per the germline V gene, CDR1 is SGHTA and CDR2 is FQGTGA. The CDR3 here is CASSKGQSYEQYF. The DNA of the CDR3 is TGTGCCAGCAGCAAAGGACAAAGCTACGAGCAGTACTTC.

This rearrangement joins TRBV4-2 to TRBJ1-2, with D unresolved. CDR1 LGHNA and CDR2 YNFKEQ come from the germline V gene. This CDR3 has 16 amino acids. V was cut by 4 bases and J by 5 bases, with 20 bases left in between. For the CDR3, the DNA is TGTGCCAGCAGCCCGACCCTGATTGACGGCCCATATGGCTACACCTTC. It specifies CASSPTLIDGPYGYTF.

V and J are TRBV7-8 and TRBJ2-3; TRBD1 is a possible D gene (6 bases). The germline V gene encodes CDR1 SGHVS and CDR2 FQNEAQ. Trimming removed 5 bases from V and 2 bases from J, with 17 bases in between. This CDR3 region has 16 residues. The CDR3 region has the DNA TGTGCCAGCAGCCGGTTACGGGACACCTCCACAGATACGCAGTATTTT. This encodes CASSRLRDTSTDTQYF.

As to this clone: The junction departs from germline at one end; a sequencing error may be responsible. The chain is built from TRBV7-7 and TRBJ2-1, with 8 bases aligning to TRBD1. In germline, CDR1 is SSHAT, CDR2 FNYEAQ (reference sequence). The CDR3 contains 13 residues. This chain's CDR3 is CASSLDRGGEQFF. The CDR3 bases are TGTGCTAGCAGCTTAGACAGGGGTGGTGAGCAGTTCTTC.

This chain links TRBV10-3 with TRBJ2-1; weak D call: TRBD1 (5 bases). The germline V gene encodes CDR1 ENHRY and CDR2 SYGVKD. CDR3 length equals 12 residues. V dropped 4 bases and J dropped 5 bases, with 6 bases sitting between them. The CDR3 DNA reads TGTGCCATCAGTGGACAGAACAATGAGCAGTTCTTC. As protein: CAISGQNNEQFF.

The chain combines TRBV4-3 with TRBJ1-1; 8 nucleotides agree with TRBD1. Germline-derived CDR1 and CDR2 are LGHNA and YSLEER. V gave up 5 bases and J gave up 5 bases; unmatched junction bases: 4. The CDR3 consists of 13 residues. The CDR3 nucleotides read TGCGCCAGCAGCTTACAGGGGGGGACTGAAGCTTTCTTT. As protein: CASSLQGGTEAFF.

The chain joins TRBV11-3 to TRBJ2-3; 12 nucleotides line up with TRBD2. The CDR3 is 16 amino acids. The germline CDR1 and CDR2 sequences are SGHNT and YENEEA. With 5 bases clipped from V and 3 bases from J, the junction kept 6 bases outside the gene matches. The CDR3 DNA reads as TGTGCCAGCAGCGGCGCACTAGCGGGGGGAACAGATACGCAGTATTTT. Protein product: CASSGALAGGTDTQYF.

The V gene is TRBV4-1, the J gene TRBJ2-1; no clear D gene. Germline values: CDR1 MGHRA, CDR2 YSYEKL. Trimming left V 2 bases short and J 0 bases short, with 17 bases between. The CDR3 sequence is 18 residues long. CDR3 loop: CASSQKIPRHSSYNEQFF. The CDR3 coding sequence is TGCGCCAGCAGCCAAAAAATCCCTCGACATAGCTCCTACAATGAGCAGTTCTTC.

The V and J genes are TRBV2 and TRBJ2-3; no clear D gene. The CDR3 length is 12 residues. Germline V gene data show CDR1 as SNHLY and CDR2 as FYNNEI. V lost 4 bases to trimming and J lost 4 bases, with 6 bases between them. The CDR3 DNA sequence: TGTGCCAGCAGTGGTTTTTCAGATACGCAGTATTTT. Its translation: CASSGFSDTQYF.

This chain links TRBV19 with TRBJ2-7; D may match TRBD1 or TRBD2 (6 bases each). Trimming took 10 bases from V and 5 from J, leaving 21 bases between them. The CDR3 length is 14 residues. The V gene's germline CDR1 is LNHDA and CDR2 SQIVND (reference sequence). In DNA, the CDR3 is TGTGCCAATATTGGGGGGACACTTCTGGACGAGCAGTACTTC. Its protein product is CANIGGTLLDEQYF.